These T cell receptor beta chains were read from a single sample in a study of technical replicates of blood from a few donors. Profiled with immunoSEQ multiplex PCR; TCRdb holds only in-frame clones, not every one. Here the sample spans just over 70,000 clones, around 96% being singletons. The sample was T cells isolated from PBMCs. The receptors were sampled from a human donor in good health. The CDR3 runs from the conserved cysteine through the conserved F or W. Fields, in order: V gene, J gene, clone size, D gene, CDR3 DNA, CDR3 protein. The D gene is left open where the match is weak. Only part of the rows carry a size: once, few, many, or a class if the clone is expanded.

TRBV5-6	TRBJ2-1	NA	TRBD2	TGTGCCAGCAGCTTGGCTCTAGCGGACTACAATGAGCAGTTCTTC	CASSLALADYNEQFF
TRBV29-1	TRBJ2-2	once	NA	TGCAGCGCCCCCAGGGCCGGGGAGCTGTTTTTT	CSAPRAGELFF
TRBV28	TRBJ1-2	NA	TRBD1	TGTGCCAGCAGTCTGCGACAGGGAAAAGGCTACACCTTC	CASSLRQGKGYTF
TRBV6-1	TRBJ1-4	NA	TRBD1	TGTGCCAGCAGGACAGGGTTAAATGAAAAACTGTTTTTT	CASRTGLNEKLFF
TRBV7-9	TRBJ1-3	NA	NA	TGTGCCAGCAGCTTGACGAGGGAAGGAAACACCATATATTTT	CASSLTREGNTIYF
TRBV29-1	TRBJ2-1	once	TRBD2	TGCAGCGTTGGGGGAGGGGACTACAATGAGCAGTTCTTC	CSVGGGDYNEQFF
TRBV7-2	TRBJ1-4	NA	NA	TGTGCCAGCAGCTTATCTGCAACTAATGAAAAACTGTTTTTT	CASSLSATNEKLFF
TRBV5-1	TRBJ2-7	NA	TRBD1	TGCGCCAGCAGCACGACGACAGGGGGCGAGCAGTACTTC	CASSTTTGGEQYF
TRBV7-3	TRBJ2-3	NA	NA	TGTGCCAGCAGCCAAAACGGGGATACGCAGTATTTT	CASSQNGDTQYF
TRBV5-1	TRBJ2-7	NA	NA	TGCGCCAGCAGCTTCAGGGGAGCGAGCTACGAGCAGTACTTC	CASSFRGASYEQYF
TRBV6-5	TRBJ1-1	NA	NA	TGTGCCAGCAGCTACTCTACTCAGGGGAAAGCTTTCTTT	CASSYSTQGKAFF
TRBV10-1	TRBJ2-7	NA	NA	TGCGCCAGCAGTGACCGGCTAGCCTTAACCGAGCAGTACTTC	CASSDRLALTEQYF
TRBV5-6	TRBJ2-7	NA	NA	TGTGCCAGCAGCTTGGCCGCCTCCGCGGTCCCTTTCTACGAGCAGTACTTC	CASSLAASAVPFYEQYF
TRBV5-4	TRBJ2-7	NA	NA	TGTGCCAGCAGCTTGGGTCGGGTTAGCTACGAGCAGTACTTC	CASSLGRVSYEQYF
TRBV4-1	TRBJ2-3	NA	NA	TGCGCCAGCAGCCCCTTGGAGACTAGTTATTCAGATACGCAGTATTTT	CASSPLETSYSDTQYF
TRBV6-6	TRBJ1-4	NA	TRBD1	TGTGCCAGCAGTTACTCGCAGGGGGCCAGGGGTGAAAAACTGTTTTTT	CASSYSQGARGEKLFF
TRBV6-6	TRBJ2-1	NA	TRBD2	TGTGCCAGCAGTTACTCTCCTAGCGGGAGAAATGAGCAGTTCTTC	CASSYSPSGRNEQFF
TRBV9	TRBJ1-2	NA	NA	TGTGCCAGCAGCGATCAATTGCAGACAGACCCTAACTATGGCTACACCTTC	CASSDQLQTDPNYGYTF